A single sample gave rise to the 28 T cell receptor beta chains below, sequenced in a study of Graves' ophthalmopathy and Graves' hyperthyroidism. Beta-chain TCR CDR3 regions were amplified from RNA transcripts. Scientists carried out first-round RT-PCR using HTBI primers and then a second-round multiplex PCR. TCRdb reprocessed the multiplex PCR reads with MiXCR, giving one entry per CDR3 protein. Among some 150,000 distinct CDR3 sequences listed, roughly two fifths were seen once. Input material: peripheral blood. The receptors here all came from a young man with Graves' ophthalmopathy.

This clonotype was detected ten times or more. This sequence joins TRBV29-1 and TRBJ1-1, with TRBD1 as a possible D gene (6 bases). The V end lost 0 bases, the J end lost 4 bases, and 12 bases lay between the germline ends. The CDR3 contains 14 residues. Per germline, CDR1 SQVTM and CDR2 ANQGSEA. In nucleotides, the CDR3 is TGCAGCGTTGAAGATCGGACAGAACTCACTGAAGCTTTCTTT. Translation: CSVEDRTELTEAFF.

This rearrangement joins TRBV30 to TRBJ2-7; TRBD1 is a possible D gene (6 bases). Germline CDR1 is GTSNPN and CDR2 is SVGIG (reference sequence). This CDR3 region has 11 residues. The V end was cut by 4 bases, the J end by 6 bases, with 10 bases between. The CDR3 sequence is CAWTGQFEQYF. The CDR3 bases are TGTGCCTGGACTGGACAGTTCGAGCAGTACTTC.

This chain uses TRBV29-1 with TRBJ2-7; D perhaps matches TRBD2 (6 bases). V was shortened by 0 bases and J by 2 bases, with 17 bases between the two germline ends. The CDR3 extends over 16 amino acids. CDR1 is SQVTM, CDR2 ANQGSEA, per germline. The CDR3 region is CSVEDQEGRGPYEQYF. CDR3 bases: TGCAGCGTTGAAGATCAGGAAGGGCGGGGACCCTACGAGCAGTACTTC.

This clonotype was seen repeatedly, ten times or more. The gene calls are TRBV27 and TRBJ2-2; 14 positions match TRBD2. The germline V gene has CDR1 MNHEY and CDR2 SMNVEV (reference sequence). This CDR3 is built from 19 residues. With V trimmed by 7 bases and J by 2 bases, 12 bases remained unmatched. CDR3 amino acids: CASKPTSGRAWFNTGELFF. CDR3 nucleotides: TGTGCCAGCAAGCCGACTAGCGGGAGGGCCTGGTTCAACACCGGGGAGCTGTTTTTT.

This clonotype was observed many times. The rearrangement joins TRBV12-3 or TRBV12-4 to TRBJ2-5; D is perhaps TRBD2 (7 bases). The CDR3 is 16 amino acids. V was clipped by 8 bases and J by 4 bases, with 23 bases between them. The CDR3, as DNA: TGTGCCAGCGCCCCCTCGGGGGGCGAAGGGGTAGAGACCCAGTACTTC. Amino acids: CASAPSGGEGVETQYF.

This clonotype was picked up many times. This chain links TRBV20-1 with TRBJ2-5, with TRBD2 as a possible D gene (6 bases). This CDR3 contains 15 residues. V lost 5 bases and J 5 bases, leaving 21 bases between the germline ends. CDR1 DFQATT and CDR2 SNEGSKA come from the germline V gene (reference sequence). This CDR3 reads CSAAAGPGDLETQYF. The CDR3, as DNA: TGCAGTGCTGCAGCAGGACCGGGAGACTTGGAGACCCAGTACTTC.

CDR3 DNA: TGTGCCAGCAGTTTATTGGGCCAGGGGTTAGAGACCCTGGCCTACGAGCAGTACTTC. It translates to CASSLLGQGLETLAYEQYF. The chain employs TRBV28 and TRBJ2-7; D possibly corresponds to TRBD1 (6 bases). In germline, CDR1 is MDHEN, CDR2 SYDVKM. V shed 1 base and J shed 2 bases, with 24 bases lying between them. The CDR3 sequence is 19 residues long.

The chain employs TRBV12-3 or TRBV12-4 and TRBJ1-5; 7 nucleotides line up with TRBD1. After removal of 5 bases from V and 1 base from J, the junction contained 5 bases not matched to a gene. The CDR3 consists of 15 residues. The CDR3 nucleotides read TGTGCCAGCAGTGGCAGGGGGGGCAGCAATCAGCCCCAGCATTTT. Residues: CASSGRGGSNQPQHF.

This clonotype has at least ten counts. The chain employs TRBV11-1 and TRBJ1-1; perhaps TRBD1 as D (6 bases). Trimming took off 6 bases at V and 0 bases at J, with 17 bases between the two ends. Germline CDR1 SGHAT, CDR2 FQDESV (reference sequence). This CDR3 has 16 amino acids. DNA of the CDR3: TGTGCCAGCAGACCCGAGACAGGCATAATGAACACTGAAGCTTTCTTT. It encodes CASRPETGIMNTEAFF.

This clonotype was found many times. The chain uses TRBV6-5 and TRBJ2-5; 10 bases line up with TRBD1. Per the germline V gene, CDR1 is MNHEY and CDR2 is SVGAGI. J was trimmed by 4 bases and V by 7 bases; bases with no gene match: 6. This CDR3 has 14 residues. For the CDR3, the DNA is TGTGCCAGCAAGGGGACAGGGGCCGGAGAGACCCAGTACTTC. As protein: CASKGTGAGETQYF.

This clonotype was recorded once. V and J are TRBV19 and TRBJ2-7; TRBD2 aligns across 11 bases. Germline V gene sequence: CDR1 LNHDA, CDR2 SQIVND (reference sequence). This CDR3 contains 16 residues. With V trimmed by 5 bases and J by 4 bases, 10 bases remained unmatched. The CDR3 DNA reads TGTGCCAGTAGTTCCGGGGAAGGGACTAGCGGTTACGAGCAGTACTTC. It is translated as CASSSGEGTSGYEQYF.

This clonotype appeared many times. V is TRBV18 and J is TRBJ2-7; D may correspond to TRBD1 or TRBD2 (7 bases each). Looked up from germline, CDR1 is KGHSH and CDR2 is LQKENI. The CDR3 is 15 amino acids. Trimming took off 2 bases at V and 6 bases at J, with 17 bases between the two ends. This chain's CDR3 is CASSPDITGEGEQYF. For the CDR3, the DNA is TGTGCCAGCTCACCAGATATTACAGGGGAGGGCGAGCAGTACTTC.

V is TRBV19 and J is TRBJ1-5, with a possible D match to TRBD1 (5 bases). This CDR3 comprises 14 residues. V lost 7 bases, J lost 9 bases, and 19 bases lay in between. CDR1 is LNHDA and CDR2 is SQIVND in the germline V gene (reference sequence). The CDR3 reads CASKLRRTQMPQHF. The CDR3 DNA reads TGTGCCAGTAAATTGCGCAGGACACAAATGCCCCAGCATTTT. The full variable domain, its missing parts supplied by reference TRBV19 and TRBJ1-5, is DGGITQSPKYLFRKEGQNVTLSCEQNLNHDAMYWYRQDPGQGLRLIYYSQIVNDFQKGDIAEGYSVSREKKESFPLTVTSAQKNPTAFYLCASKLRRTQMPQHFGDGTRLSIL.

V is TRBV6-1 and J is TRBJ2-2; D gene uncertain. This CDR3 spans 14 amino acids. Germline V CDR1 and CDR2: MNHNS, SASEGT. Deletions cut 10 bases from V and 0 bases from J, with 12 bases between. CDR3 in amino acids: CATSGGTNTGELFF. The CDR3 DNA reads as TGTGCCACCTCCGGTGGGACGAACACCGGGGAGCTGTTTTTT.

This clonotype appeared many times. The chain uses TRBV5-5 and TRBJ2-5; D is unclear. Deletions cut 0 bases from V and 3 bases from J, with 9 bases between. CDR1 and CDR2 (germline): SGHKS, YYEKEE (reference sequence). CDR3 length: 14 residues. This chain's CDR3 is CASSLGLPEETQYF. The CDR3 nucleotides read TGTGCCAGCAGCTTGGGACTGCCCGAAGAGACCCAGTACTTC.

This clonotype was seen at least ten times. The chain's CDR3 is CSARDKARANSPLHF. In DNA, the CDR3 is TGCAGTGCTAGAGATAAGGCCAGGGCCAATTCACCCCTCCACTTT. V gene TRBV20-1 combines with J gene TRBJ1-6; D perhaps matches TRBD1 (5 bases). V was cut by 0 bases and J by 7 bases, with 13 bases left in between. Germline assignment: CDR1 DFQATT and CDR2 SNEGSKA (reference sequence). This CDR3 is built from 15 residues.

This clonotype was seen at least ten times. V is TRBV20-1 and J is TRBJ2-7, with 14 bases aligning to TRBD2. Germline V lookup: CDR1 DFQATT, CDR2 SNEGSKA (reference sequence). V lost 5 bases, J lost 3 bases, and 9 bases stayed unmatched. This CDR3 spans 16 amino acids. CDR3: CSASGTSGRVGYEQYF. The CDR3 DNA follows: TGCAGTGCTTCCGGGACTAGCGGGAGAGTGGGCTACGAGCAGTACTTC.

The chain combines TRBV12-3 or TRBV12-4 with TRBJ1-2; 7 positions match TRBD1. The CDR3 covers 12 residues. In DNA, the CDR3 is TGTGCGTCGACAGGGTCTAACTATGGCTACACCTTC. Its protein is CASTGSNYGYTF.

There are many counts of this clonotype. CDR3 sequence (DNA): TGTGCCAGCAGTTACTCGGGGACAGGAAGCTACACCTTC. The encoded protein is CASSYSGTGSYTF. The genes are TRBV6-5 and TRBJ1-2; 8 bases are shared with TRBD1. Per germline, CDR1 MNHEY and CDR2 SVGAGI. V gave up 0 bases and J gave up 9 bases; unmatched junction bases: 3. There are 13 residues in the CDR3.

This clonotype was seen repeatedly, ten times or more. The chain employs TRBV9 and TRBJ2-6; a weak D match, TRBD2 (5 bases). Germline V gene lookup returns CDR1 SGDLS and CDR2 YYNGEE. Between the trimmed V and J ends, which lost 3 bases and 0 bases, there was a span of 7 bases. This CDR3 has 15 residues. CDR3 coding DNA: TGTGCCAGCAGCGCCGGGATCTCTGGGGCCAACGTCCTGACTTTC. Its translation: CASSAGISGANVLTF. The complete variable domain, with remaining parts taken from reference TRBV9 and TRBJ2-6, reads DSGVTQTPKHLITATGQRVTLRCSPRSGDLSVYWYQQSLDQGLQFLIQYYNGEERAKGNILERFSAQQFPDLHSELNLSSLELGDSALYFCASSAGISGANVLTFGAGSRLTVL.

This rearrangement joins TRBV7-9 to TRBJ1-1; 7 bases fit TRBD1. Germline CDR1 SEHNR, CDR2 FQNEAQ (reference sequence). J was trimmed by 10 bases and V by 1 base; bases with no gene match: 9. The CDR3 spans 14 residues. CDR3 in DNA: TGTGCCAGCAGCTTAGGGAGACAGGGACGAGGAGCTTTCTTT. This sequence encodes CASSLGRQGRGAFF.

There are a few counts of this clonotype. The chain couples TRBV7-2 to TRBJ2-7, with 7 bases aligning to TRBD2. The CDR3 is 14 residues long. The V and J ends lost 7 bases and 4 bases, in that order; junction bases with no gene match: 10. Germline CDR1 and CDR2: SGHTA and FQGNSA. CDR3 loop: CASTDPGGGYEQYF. DNA of the CDR3: TGTGCCAGCACCGATCCGGGGGGTGGATACGAGCAGTACTTC.

This clonotype was seen at least ten times. CDR3 loop: CASSPPRALNTEAFF. CDR3 DNA sequence: TGTGCCAGCTCCCCGCCAAGGGCTCTGAACACTGAAGCTTTCTTT. The chain joins TRBV18 to TRBJ1-1; no clear D gene. Trimming took off 6 bases at V and 0 bases at J, with 14 bases between the two ends. The CDR3 is 15 amino acids. Germline CDR1 KGHSH, CDR2 LQKENI.

The chain links TRBV28 to TRBJ2-5; D not certain. Per the germline V gene, CDR1 is MDHEN and CDR2 is SYDVKM. V was clipped by 2 bases and J by 7 bases, with 5 bases between them. The CDR3 has 11 amino acids. CDR3 residues: CASSLKLTQYF. Written as DNA, the CDR3 is TGTGCCAGCAGTTTAAAGTTGACCCAGTACTTC. Drawing the rest from reference TRBV28 and TRBJ2-5, the complete variable domain is DVKVTQSSRYLVKRTGEKVFLECVQDMDHENMFWYRQDPGLGLRLIYFSYDVKMKEKGDIPEGYSVSREKKERFSLILESASTNQTSMYLCASSLKLTQYFGPGTRLLVL.

This clonotype showed up many times. The rearrangement uses TRBV24-1 and TRBJ1-2, with D hard to call. The CDR3 is made up of 16 amino acids. The germline gives CDR1 KGHDR, CDR2 SFDVKD. Trimming cost V 3 bases and J 5 bases, with 18 bases left between them. CDR3 residues: CATSDPRTGIGYGYTF. CDR3 DNA: TGTGCCACCAGTGATCCGCGGACGGGTATAGGGTATGGCTACACCTTC.

This clonotype was seen once. V and J are TRBV6-5 and TRBJ1-5; D is unresolved. CDR3 length equals 14 residues. Trimming pared 2 bases from V and 2 bases from J, leaving 7 bases between. Germline V lookup: CDR1 MNHEY, CDR2 SVGAGI. CDR3: CASSYSSGNQPQHF. CDR3 nucleotides: TGTGCCAGCAGTTACAGCAGCGGCAATCAGCCCCAGCATTTT.

This clonotype was counted ten times or more. The chain carries TRBV6-2 or TRBV6-3 and TRBJ2-5; D is unresolved. The CDR3 covers 13 residues. Trimming left V 6 bases short and J 5 bases short, with 13 bases between. Germline-derived CDR1 and CDR2 are MNHEY and SVGEGT. This CDR3 reads CASSWGSTETQYF. The CDR3 region has the DNA TGTGCCAGCAGCTGGGGTTCGACGGAGACCCAGTACTTC.

The chain uses TRBV20-1 and TRBJ2-5, with D hard to call. Germline assignment: CDR1 DFQATT and CDR2 SNEGSKA (reference sequence). The CDR3 totals 12 residues. V was pared by 0 bases and J by 2 bases, with 4 bases between. The CDR3 DNA reads as TGCAGTGCTAGAGATACACAAGAGACCCAGTACTTC. Amino acid sequence: CSARDTQETQYF.